Reported below is one T cell receptor beta chain. Its antigen is undetermined. The V end was cut by 4 bases, the J end by 1 base, with 10 bases between. This CDR3 is built from 15 residues. CDR1 is MNHNS and CDR2 is SASEGT in the germline V gene. This entry belongs to a study of cytomegalovirus exposure and HLA in healthy donors. Study-level points and caveats: A later analysis found that most CMV-associated TCR beta chains appeared HLA-restricted. Fewer N-insertions (relative to the 666-donor mean) were reportedly seen in an Asian-associated ancestry cluster in a later analysis.

The PCR employed 60 Vbeta primers together with 13 Jbeta primers. Profiled with immunoSEQ multiplex PCR; TCRdb holds only in-frame clones, not every one. Found here are around 42,000 clones; the top ten clones hold roughly 1.4%. The TCR originated in a man aged 25-40 years in good health and CMV-seronegative. Input material: PBMCs. The chain employs TRBV6-1 and TRBJ2-2, with D tentatively TRBD2 (6 bases). CDR3 DNA: TGTGCCAGCAGTGCGTTAGCGGTGAACACCGGGGAGCTGTTTTTT. Protein sequence: CASSALAVNTGELFF.